This entry lists 31 T cell receptor beta chains sequenced from one sample in a study of T cell responses to AZD1222 COVID-19 vaccine. TCRdb's copy holds only in-frame clones and misses some; the assay was immunoSEQ multiplex PCR. The sample records some 150,000 clones, roughly 91% being singletons. The source material was peripheral blood, sampled on day 0 of AZD1222 vaccination. Every receptor here comes from an adult in good health.

The genes are TRBV7-6 and TRBJ1-1; D remains ambiguous. V gave up 1 base and J gave up 0 bases, with 9 bases separating them. CDR1 is SGHVS and CDR2 is FNYEAQ in the germline V gene. This CDR3 is built from 15 residues. CDR3 bases: TGTGCCAGCAGCTTAGGGTGGCAGCTGAACACTGAAGCTTTCTTT. Amino acid sequence: CASSLGWQLNTEAFF.

The V gene is TRBV27, the J gene TRBJ1-6, with a weak D call TRBD1 (6 bases). The ends were cut back, 6 bases at V and 9 bases at J, with 9 bases in the middle. Germline CDR1 and CDR2: MNHEY and SMNVEV (reference sequence). CDR3 length equals 12 residues. The CDR3 region is CASRQGTSPLHF. CDR3 sequence (DNA): TGTGCCAGCAGACAGGGTACTTCACCCCTCCACTTT.

This clone was detected only once. The chain links TRBV11-2 to TRBJ1-4; 8 nucleotides align to TRBD1. CDR3 length equals 14 residues. Germline CDR1 reads SGHAT; CDR2 reads FQNNGV. V was pared by 5 bases and J by 6 bases, with 5 bases of the junction left unmatched. The DNA for the CDR3 is TGTGCCAGCAGCCGCAGGGGGCAGGATGAAAAACTGTTTTTT. It yields the protein CASSRRGQDEKLFF. Looking up the rest from reference TRBV11-2 and TRBJ1-4 gives the full variable domain: EAGVAQSPRYKIIEKRQSVAFWCNPISGHATLYWYQQILGQGPKLLIQFQNNGVVDDSQLPKDRFSAERLKGVDSTLKIQPAKLEDSAVYLCASSRRGQDEKLFFGSGTQLSVL.

The V and J genes are TRBV21-1 and TRBJ1-1. TRBV21-1 corresponds to a pseudogene. The CDR3 is 14 residues long. This CDR3 is CASRKDAGSTEAFF. The CDR3 bases are TGTGCCAGCAGGAAGGACGCAGGGAGCACTGAAGCTTTCTTT.

The V and J genes are TRBV4-2 and TRBJ1-1; no clear D. Germline assignment: CDR1 LGHNA and CDR2 YNFKEQ. CDR3 length equals 14 residues. V was clipped by 0 bases and J by 5 bases, with 10 bases between them. CDR3 coding DNA: TGTGCCAGCAGCCAAGAAGAGAGTGCAACTGAAGCTTTCTTT. As protein: CASSQEESATEAFF.

V is TRBV4-2 and J is TRBJ2-7; possible D gene TRBD2, 6 bases. V was trimmed by 0 bases and J by 0 bases, leaving 15 bases between them. Germline CDR1 is LGHNA and CDR2 is YNFKEQ. CDR3 length: 17 amino acids. The CDR3 DNA reads as TGTGCCAGCAGCCAAGAAGGGACTGGAGTCAGCTCCTACGAGCAGTACTTC. Amino acid sequence: CASSQEGTGVSSYEQYF.

The chain recombines TRBV6-2 or TRBV6-3 with TRBJ1-5; D gene uncertain. The CDR3 runs 15 residues. Germline CDR1 MNHEY, CDR2 SVGEGT. Trimming pared 2 bases from V and 2 bases from J, leaving 10 bases between. CDR3: CASSYGGGGNQPQHF. CDR3 nucleotide sequence: TGTGCCAGCAGTTACGGCGGCGGCGGCAATCAGCCCCAGCATTTT.

This clone appeared once. The chain employs TRBV5-1 and TRBJ2-2, with 11 positions matching TRBD2. Looked up from germline, CDR1 is SGHRS and CDR2 is YFSETQ. The CDR3 covers 18 residues. V shed 3 bases, J shed 0 bases, and the junction held 7 bases outside the gene matches. The CDR3: CASSSAASGRPNTGELFF. DNA for the CDR3: TGCGCCAGCAGCTCGGCGGCTAGCGGGAGGCCGAACACCGGGGAGCTGTTTTTT.

V gene TRBV5-4 combines with J gene TRBJ1-3; tentative D call: TRBD1 (5 bases). CDR3 length: 16 residues. V shed 0 bases and J shed 1 base, with 11 bases lying between them. Looked up from germline, CDR1 is SGHNT and CDR2 is YYREEE (reference sequence). The CDR3 spells CASSLDAGRSGNTIYF. CDR3 coding DNA: TGTGCCAGCAGCTTGGATGCAGGGCGATCTGGAAACACCATATATTTT.

This clone has a single count. For the CDR3, the DNA is TGTGCCAGCAGCGCAGGGGGACAGGTTCTTCAAAACTATGGCTACACCTTC. This sequence encodes CASSAGGQVLQNYGYTF. The chain recombines TRBV9 with TRBJ1-2, with 8 nucleotides matching TRBD1. The germline gives CDR1 SGDLS, CDR2 YYNGEE. V was pared by 3 bases and J by 2 bases, with 12 bases of the junction left unmatched. The CDR3 extends over 17 amino acids.

A remark on this clone: At the DNA level, this CDR3 is encoded by other sequences in the same sample as well. The V and J genes are TRBV19 and TRBJ2-5; D not resolved. The V gene lost 4 bases and the J gene lost 4 bases, with 4 bases spanning the gap. This CDR3 comprises 11 residues. The germline CDR1 and CDR2 sequences are LNHDA and SQIVND (reference sequence). In DNA form, the CDR3 reads TGTGCCAGTAGTAGGGGAGAGACCCAGTACTTC. This translates into CASSRGETQYF.

The J gene is TRBJ1-5, the V gene TRBV7-2, with D maybe TRBD1 (5 bases). Between the trimmed V and J ends, which lost 1 base and 2 bases, there was a span of 12 bases. The CDR3 contains 16 residues. The germline V gene has CDR1 SGHTA and CDR2 FQGNSA. This chain's CDR3 is CASSLVEGLRNQPQHF. CDR3 sequence (DNA): TGTGCCAGCAGCTTAGTGGAGGGGTTACGCAATCAGCCCCAGCATTTT.

The V gene is TRBV10-3, the J gene TRBJ2-5; possibly TRBD1 or TRBD2 for D (7 bases each). The CDR3 length is 14 residues. Germline V gene lookup returns CDR1 ENHRY and CDR2 SYGVKD. Trimming removed 7 bases at V and 2 bases at J, with 14 bases between. CDR3 sequence reads: CAINGQGGQETQYF. CDR3 coding DNA: TGTGCCATCAATGGGCAGGGGGGGCAAGAGACCCAGTACTTC.

The chain is built from TRBV27 and TRBJ2-1; a possible D gene is TRBD1 (6 bases). Germline V gene sequence: CDR1 MNHEY, CDR2 SMNVEV (reference sequence). CDR3 length: 14 residues. V gave up 2 bases and J gave up 4 bases, with 9 bases separating them. This chain's CDR3 is CASSLGTGYNEQFF. In DNA, the CDR3 is TGTGCCAGCAGTTTAGGAACAGGGTACAATGAGCAGTTCTTC.

V gene TRBV27 combines with J gene TRBJ1-1, with 7 bases fitting TRBD1. The CDR3 sequence is 14 residues long. V lost 3 bases to trimming and J lost 4 bases; unmatched junction nucleotides: 5. The V gene's germline CDR1 is MNHEY and CDR2 SMNVEV (reference sequence). The CDR3 coding sequence is TGTGCCAGCAGTTTGAGGGGGCCGGGCACTGAAGCTTTCTTT. Translating gives CASSLRGPGTEAFF.

The chain links TRBV6-5 to TRBJ2-1; D gene ambiguous. Trimming stripped 0 bases from V and 6 bases from J, with 6 bases between. CDR1 is MNHEY, CDR2 SVGAGI, per germline. The length of the CDR3 is 13 residues. The CDR3 nucleotides are TGTGCCAGCAGTTACTCCCCGGGCAATGAGCAGTTCTTC. It yields the protein CASSYSPGNEQFF.

J is TRBJ1-5 and V is TRBV3-1 (or the pseudogene TRBV3-2); D unclear. Germline values: CDR1 LGHDT, CDR2 YNNKEL (reference sequence). The CDR3 has 13 amino acids. The V end lost 1 base, the J end lost 7 bases, and 8 bases lay between the germline ends. CDR3 nucleotide sequence: TGTGCCAGCAGCCAAGCCGAGGACCAGCCCCAGCATTTT. Its protein product is CASSQAEDQPQHF.

J is TRBJ2-7 and V is TRBV6-1; weak D call: TRBD2 (5 bases). CDR3 length: 14 residues. From germline, CDR1 is MNHNS and CDR2 SASEGT. Between the trimmed V and J ends, which lost 2 bases and 5 bases, there was a span of 13 bases. The CDR3 DNA is TGTGCCAGCAGTGAAACGGGGAGCGCTGACGAGCAGTACTTC. Its protein product is CASSETGSADEQYF.

The J gene is TRBJ1-1, the V gene TRBV5-4; 7 positions agree with TRBD1. V lost 3 bases, J lost 6 bases, and 8 bases stayed unmatched. Germline CDR1 reads SGHNT; CDR2 reads YYREEE (reference sequence). The CDR3 consists of 14 residues. The CDR3 DNA reads TGTGCCAGCAGCTCACGTCAGGGGGGGGCTGAAGCTTTCTTT. Protein sequence: CASSSRQGGAEAFF.

The J gene is TRBJ1-1, the V gene TRBV9; tentatively, D is TRBD1 (6 bases). CDR3 length: 16 amino acids. Germline V lookup: CDR1 SGDLS, CDR2 YYNGEE. V was clipped by 0 bases and J by 1 base, with 13 bases between them. The CDR3 protein is CASSVASGERNTEAFF. The CDR3 bases are TGTGCCAGCAGCGTAGCGTCAGGGGAGAGGAACACTGAAGCTTTCTTT.

The gene calls are TRBV9 and TRBJ2-7; perhaps TRBD1 as D (6 bases). Trimming shortened V by 3 bases and J by 6 bases, and 13 bases separated the two germline ends. The CDR3 totals 13 residues. CDR1 is SGDLS, CDR2 YYNGEE, per germline. The CDR3 sequence is CASSGTRGSEQYF. The CDR3 DNA reads TGTGCCAGCAGCGGCACCAGGGGATCCGAGCAGTACTTC.

The chain joins TRBV19 to TRBJ1-2; D unresolved. Germline V CDR1 and CDR2: LNHDA, SQIVND (reference sequence). Trimming took off 3 bases at V and 0 bases at J, with 11 bases between the two ends. The CDR3 runs 15 residues. The CDR3 here is CASSMGIQANYGYTF. The CDR3 nucleotides read TGTGCCAGTAGTATGGGGATACAAGCTAACTATGGCTACACCTTC. Combining the CDR3 with reference TRBV19 and TRBJ1-2 gives the whole variable domain DGGITQSPKYLFRKEGQNVTLSCEQNLNHDAMYWYRQDPGQGLRLIYYSQIVNDFQKGDIAEGYSVSREKKESFPLTVTSAQKNPTAFYLCASSMGIQANYGYTFGSGTRLTVV.

The chain is built from TRBV11-1 and TRBJ1-2; D gene unclear. V lost 2 bases, J lost 0 bases, and 7 bases lay in between. CDR1 is SGHAT, CDR2 FQDESV, per germline (reference sequence). The CDR3 has 14 amino acids. The CDR3: CASSLQAANYGYTF. The CDR3 DNA is TGTGCCAGCAGCTTACAGGCCGCTAACTATGGCTACACCTTC.

The chain joins TRBV6-1 to TRBJ1-5; 7 bases align to TRBD1. The trim removed 1 base at V and 7 bases at J, leaving 4 bases unmatched. CDR3 length: 14 amino acids. CDR1 and CDR2 (germline): MNHNS, SASEGT. The CDR3 coding sequence is TGTGCCAGCAGTGAAGTAGACAGGGAACAGCCCCAGCATTTT. It yields the protein CASSEVDREQPQHF.

The chain carries TRBV19 and TRBJ1-1; a weak D match, TRBD1 (5 bases). Germline V gene sequence: CDR1 LNHDA, CDR2 SQIVND (reference sequence). CDR3 length: 11 amino acids. V gave up 4 bases and J gave up 8 bases, with 8 bases separating them. CDR3 coding DNA: TGTGCCAGTAGTACGAGACAGGAAGCTTTCTTT. This gives the protein CASSTRQEAFF. Variable domain in full (rest from reference TRBV19 and TRBJ1-1): DGGITQSPKYLFRKEGQNVTLSCEQNLNHDAMYWYRQDPGQGLRLIYYSQIVNDFQKGDIAEGYSVSREKKESFPLTVTSAQKNPTAFYLCASSTRQEAFFGQGTRLTVV.

The chain carries TRBV19 and TRBJ2-7, with TRBD1 as a possible D gene (7 bases). This CDR3 region has 16 residues. With 4 bases removed from V and 2 bases from J, the gap between germline ends came to 18 bases. Germline CDR1 and CDR2: LNHDA and SQIVND (reference sequence). The CDR3 sequence is CASSNGSRRGAYEQYF. The CDR3 nucleotides read TGTGCCAGTAGTAATGGGAGTCGCAGGGGGGCCTACGAGCAGTACTTC. Full variable domain (rest looked up from reference TRBV19 and TRBJ2-7): DGGITQSPKYLFRKEGQNVTLSCEQNLNHDAMYWYRQDPGQGLRLIYYSQIVNDFQKGDIAEGYSVSREKKESFPLTVTSAQKNPTAFYLCASSNGSRRGAYEQYFGPGTRLTVT.

The table lists this clone with a count of one. The chain carries TRBV9 and TRBJ2-1; TRBD1 might be the D (6 bases). In germline, CDR1 is SGDLS, CDR2 YYNGEE. This CDR3 region has 15 residues. V lost 2 bases to trimming and J lost 0 bases, with 9 bases between them. In DNA form, the CDR3 reads TGTGCCAGCAGCGTGACAGGACACTCCTACAATGAGCAGTTCTTC. Translation: CASSVTGHSYNEQFF.

J is TRBJ2-1 and V is TRBV24-1, with 14 bases matching TRBD2. This CDR3 has 18 amino acids. The germline V gene encodes CDR1 KGHDR and CDR2 SFDVKD. J gave up 4 bases and V 4 bases, and 8 bases lay outside the gene matches. The CDR3 DNA is TGTGCCACCAGTGACCGCCCGACTAGCGGGAGGGGTTACAATGAGCAGTTCTTC. Its protein product is CATSDRPTSGRGYNEQFF.

The chain employs TRBV10-1 and TRBJ1-1; the D is unclear. The CDR3 length is 12 residues. Trimming removed 9 bases at V and 11 bases at J, with 19 bases between. Germline loops: CDR1 WNHNN, CDR2 SYGVQD (reference sequence). The CDR3 bases are TGCGCCAGTAGGCGGACCTCTCTGGTGGCTTTCTTT. This encodes CASRRTSLVAFF.

The rearrangement joins TRBV5-1 to TRBJ2-1; D perhaps matches TRBD2 (5 bases). V lost 2 bases, J lost 12 bases, and 18 bases lay in between. The CDR3 has 14 residues. Germline V gene sequence: CDR1 SGHRS, CDR2 YFSETQ. DNA for the CDR3: TGCGCCAGCAGCTTCCGGGAACCTTATATGGGGCAGTTCTTC. Protein: CASSFREPYMGQFF.

This chain links TRBV12-5 with TRBJ1-6; the D gene is possibly TRBD1 (6 bases). Deletions cut 8 bases from V and 7 bases from J, with 21 bases between. Looked up from germline, CDR1 is LGHNT and CDR2 is FRNRAP. The CDR3 loop spans 16 amino acids. CDR3 amino acids: CASRAGAARRNSPLHF. CDR3 nucleotide sequence: TGTGCTAGTCGGGCGGGGGCTGCCCGGCGGAATTCACCCCTCCACTTT.